This T cell receptor (beta chain) was identified during a study of blood T cell repertoires in COVID-19. Looking at the study overall: Samples taken during acute and convalescent COVID-19 were collected in the United States, Italy and Spain. Sample material is recorded as cDNA or gDNA derived from T cells, B-cell-depleted T cells, or PBMCs.

Source study methods: Amplifying reference gene primers gave estimates of nucleated cell counts. Clones were read by immunoSEQ multiplex PCR, and TCRdb kept only the in-frame ones, dropping some. V and J calls and clone size come straight from that table; D and trimming were deduced from the DNA. This repertoire shows fewer than 200,000 clones, around 87% found once; its top ten account for roughly 2.5%. The CDR3 has 13 residues. Germline-derived CDR1 and CDR2 are LGHDT and YNNKEL (reference sequence). V lost 7 bases to trimming and J lost 0 bases, with 7 bases between them. Specimen: peripheral blood. The TCR sequence derives from a man aged 35-49 years with active or convalescent COVID-19. V usage is TRBV3-1 (or the pseudogene TRBV3-2) and J usage is TRBJ2-1, with a possible D match to TRBD2 (5 bases). The CDR3 region has the DNA TGTGCCAGCACCGGGGACTCCTACAATGAGCAGTTCTTC. Translated: CASTGDSYNEQFF.